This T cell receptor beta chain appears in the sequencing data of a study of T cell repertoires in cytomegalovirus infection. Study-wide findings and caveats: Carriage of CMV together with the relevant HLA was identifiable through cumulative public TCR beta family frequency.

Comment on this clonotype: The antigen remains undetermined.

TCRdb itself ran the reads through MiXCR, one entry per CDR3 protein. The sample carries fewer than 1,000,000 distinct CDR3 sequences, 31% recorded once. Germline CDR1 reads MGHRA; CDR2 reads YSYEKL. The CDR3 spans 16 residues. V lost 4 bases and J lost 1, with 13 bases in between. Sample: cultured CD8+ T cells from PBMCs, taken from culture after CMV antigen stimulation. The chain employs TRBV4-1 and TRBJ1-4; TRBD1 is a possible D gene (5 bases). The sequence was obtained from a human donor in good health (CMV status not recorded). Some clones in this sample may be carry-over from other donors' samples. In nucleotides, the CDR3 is TGCGCCAGCAGCCGGGAGGGGAGTCAAACTAATGAAAAACTGTTTTTT. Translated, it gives CASSREGSQTNEKLFF.